The 22 T cell receptor beta chains below all came from one sample that was sequenced in a study of cytomegalovirus exposure and HLA in healthy donors. PCR was performed using 60 Vbeta and 13 Jbeta primers. The data were produced by immunoSEQ multiplex PCR, yet TCRdb's version contains in-frame clones alone and is incomplete. In total, the table holds tens of thousands of clones. The specimen sequenced was PBMCs. Receptors were obtained from a man aged 40-50 years in good health and CMV-seronegative.

This rearrangement joins TRBV4-2 to TRBJ1-5, with D unresolved. Per the germline V gene, CDR1 is LGHNA and CDR2 is YNFKEQ. The CDR3 has 16 residues. V was cut by 0 bases and J by 2 bases, with 11 bases left in between. CDR3 residues: CASSQEFGNRNQPQHF. CDR3 bases: TGTGCCAGCAGCCAAGAGTTCGGGAACCGCAATCAGCCCCAGCATTTT.

This sequence joins TRBV5-6 and TRBJ2-3; TRBD1 matches at 7 bases. This CDR3 contains 16 residues. Looked up from germline, CDR1 is SGHDT and CDR2 is YYEEEE. Trimming cost V 3 bases and J 2 bases; bases outside gene matches: 9. CDR3 sequence: CASSSDRDSFTDTQYF. CDR3 sequence (DNA): TGTGCCAGCAGCTCGGACCGGGACAGCTTCACAGATACGCAGTATTTT.

The J gene is TRBJ2-2, the V gene TRBV9; no reliable D call. Germline CDR1 is SGDLS and CDR2 is YYNGEE. Trimming removed 0 bases at V and 2 bases at J, with 8 bases between. CDR3 length: 15 amino acids. CDR3 nucleotides: TGTGCCAGCAGCGTAGTCAGCGAAAACACCGGGGAGCTGTTTTTT. Protein product: CASSVVSENTGELFF.

V usage is TRBV7-9 and J usage is TRBJ2-3, with a possible D match to TRBD1 (5 bases). The CDR3 loop spans 13 amino acids. CDR1 SEHNR and CDR2 FQNEAQ come from the germline V gene (reference sequence). Deletions cut 6 bases from V and 5 bases from J, with 12 bases between. CDR3 nucleotide sequence: TGTGCCAGCAGTCGTCAGGGTATAGATACGCAGTATTTT. Protein product: CASSRQGIDTQYF.

The CDR3 DNA sequence: TGTGCCAGCTCACCCCAGGTAGGGGCGGACACTGAAGCTTTCTTT. Protein: CASSPQVGADTEAFF. V and J are TRBV18 and TRBJ1-1; D possibly corresponds to TRBD1 (5 bases). The CDR3 contains 15 residues. V was cut by 3 bases and J by 3 bases, with 14 bases left in between. The germline gives CDR1 KGHSH, CDR2 LQKENI.

Here the CDR3 reads CASSYAPQQGARGYTF. Here the CDR3 DNA reads TGTGCCAGCAGTTACGCCCCTCAACAGGGGGCGCGGGGCTACACCTTC. V gene TRBV6-5 combines with J gene TRBJ1-2; 9 bases line up with TRBD1. Germline CDR1 reads MNHEY; CDR2 reads SVGAGI. The CDR3 spans 16 residues. The V gene end was trimmed by 2 bases and the J gene end by 8 bases; junction bases not matched to a gene: 12.

The CDR3 DNA sequence: TGTGCCAGCAGCCCAGAGGCCTCGAACACTGAAGCTTTCTTT. Its translation: CASSPEASNTEAFF. The chain is built from TRBV7-6 and TRBJ1-1; D is unresolved. Germline CDR1 reads SGHVS; CDR2 reads FNYEAQ. This CDR3 contains 14 residues. The germline V and J ends were trimmed by 5 bases and 1 base, with 11 bases remaining between them.

This rearrangement joins TRBV7-9 to TRBJ1-5, with TRBD1 matching over 8 bases. V lost 5 bases and J lost 6; bases outside the gene matches: 9. The CDR3 extends over 15 amino acids. The germline V gene has CDR1 SEHNR and CDR2 FQNEAQ (reference sequence). The DNA of the CDR3 is TGTGCCAGCAGCCCATTGGGGACAGGCAGTCAGCCCCAGCATTTT. It yields the protein CASSPLGTGSQPQHF.

The V gene is TRBV5-1, the J gene TRBJ1-5; D perhaps matches TRBD1 (6 bases). The V end was cut by 0 bases, the J end by 2 bases, with 24 bases between. The CDR3 runs 20 residues. CDR1 is SGHRS and CDR2 is YFSETQ in the germline V gene. In nucleotides, the CDR3 is TGCGCCAGCAGCTTGGCCTCACCTTATTACAGGGATGAGGGCAATCAGCCCCAGCATTTT. Residues: CASSLASPYYRDEGNQPQHF.

The chain has TRBV7-9 and TRBJ1-3; 9 bases match TRBD1. Trimming at V came to 3 bases and at J to 0 bases, leaving 3 bases not matched to a gene. The germline gives CDR1 SEHNR, CDR2 FQNEAQ (reference sequence). This CDR3 has 16 residues. CDR3 protein: CASSFHRGLSGNTIYF. The DNA for the CDR3 is TGTGCCAGCAGCTTCCACAGGGGGCTCTCTGGAAACACCATATATTTT.

By frequency, this clone registers medium-sized. The rearrangement links TRBV5-3 to TRBJ2-1; 11 positions match TRBD2. Being an ORF, TRBV5-3 has a function that is uncertain. Losses at the gene ends were 3 bases for V and 10 bases for J; bases not matched to a gene: 6. The CDR3 covers 14 residues. This chain's CDR3 is CARSSGTSGPEQFF. The CDR3 nucleotides are TGTGCCAGAAGCTCAGGGACTAGCGGACCGGAGCAGTTCTTC.

This rearrangement joins TRBV4-1 to TRBJ1-4, with D maybe TRBD1 (6 bases). Trimming left V 5 bases short and J 4 bases short, with 11 bases between. CDR1 and CDR2 from the germline V gene are MGHRA and YSYEKL. The CDR3 has 14 residues. As DNA, the CDR3 is TGCGCCAGCAGCTTGGGACACCTTAATGAAAAACTGTTTTTT. Translation: CASSLGHLNEKLFF.

The chain couples TRBV5-6 to TRBJ2-3; 13 bases agree with TRBD2. CDR3 length: 15 amino acids. CDR1 is SGHDT, CDR2 YYEEEE, per germline. Trimming at V came to 5 bases and at J to 2 bases, leaving 2 bases not matched to a gene. For the CDR3, the DNA is TGTGCCAGCAGAACTAGCGGGGGGGCCACAGATACGCAGTATTTT. Protein: CASRTSGGATDTQYF.

The chain is built from TRBV28 and TRBJ1-2; 8 positions match TRBD1. This CDR3 has 17 residues. Germline-derived CDR1 and CDR2 are MDHEN and SYDVKM. J lost 5 bases, V lost 1 base, and 12 bases had no gene match. CDR3 residues: CASSLSGQGKVFYGYTF. The CDR3 DNA sequence: TGTGCCAGCAGTTTATCTGGACAGGGAAAGGTCTTTTATGGCTACACCTTC.

The J gene is TRBJ2-1, the V gene TRBV5-1, with 7 bases fitting TRBD2. J gave up 4 bases and V 4 bases, and 11 bases lay outside the gene matches. The CDR3 is 16 residues long. Germline-derived CDR1 and CDR2 are SGHRS and YFSETQ. CDR3 loop: CASSPQAGGSYNEQFF. The CDR3 DNA sequence: TGCGCCAGCAGCCCACAGGCCGGGGGGAGTTACAATGAGCAGTTCTTC.

About this clone itself: The missing conserved phenylalanine or tryptophan at the end of this CDR3 makes a read error likely. This chain uses TRBV6-1 with TRBJ1-1, with 7 bases fitting TRBD1. Germline V gives CDR1 MNHNS, CDR2 SASEGT. The junction had 6 bases not matched to a gene; V was cut back by 1 base and J by 4 bases. CDR3 size: 15 residues. The CDR3 is CASSEETGLATEAFL. The CDR3 coding sequence is TGTGCCAGCAGTGAAGAGACAGGGCTGGCCACTGAAGCTTTCCTT.

This rearrangement joins TRBV5-1 to TRBJ2-1; the match to TRBD1 covers 8 bases. The CDR3 runs 15 residues. In germline, CDR1 is SGHRS, CDR2 YFSETQ. The V and J ends lost 0 bases and 4 bases, in that order; junction bases with no gene match: 3. The CDR3 DNA follows: TGCGCCAGCAGCTTGGTAACAGGGGGATACAATGAGCAGTTCTTC. The encoded protein is CASSLVTGGYNEQFF.

This rearrangement joins TRBV19 to TRBJ2-3; weak D call: TRBD2 (6 bases). V lost 1 base and J lost 0, with 11 bases in between. The germline gives CDR1 LNHDA, CDR2 SQIVND (reference sequence). The CDR3 has 16 residues. The DNA for the CDR3 is TGTGCCAGTAGTATAGTCGGAGGGCCTAGCACAGATACGCAGTATTTT. Translated: CASSIVGGPSTDTQYF.

The chain carries TRBV5-4 and TRBJ2-7, with 7 bases identical to TRBD1. After removal of 0 bases from V and 6 bases from J, the junction contained 3 bases not matched to a gene. The CDR3 loop spans 13 amino acids. Germline V CDR1 and CDR2: SGHNT, YYREEE (reference sequence). The CDR3 nucleotides are TGTGCCAGCAGCTTGGCGCCAGGGGGCGAGCAGTACTTC. As protein: CASSLAPGGEQYF.

The CDR3 coding sequence is TGCAGCGCCGGAATGCCCCGCGGGGGTTCAGGAAACACCATATATTTT. The encoded protein is CSAGMPRGGSGNTIYF. The chain carries TRBV29-1 and TRBJ1-3, with D possibly TRBD1 on 5 matching bases. The CDR3 totals 16 residues. Germline CDR1 reads SQVTM; CDR2 reads ANQGSEA. V was cut by 7 bases and J by 4 bases, with 23 bases left in between.

The chain recombines TRBV6-5 with TRBJ2-3, with TRBD1 matching over 9 bases. The CDR3 contains 14 residues. V lost 5 bases and J lost 1; bases outside the gene matches: 1. Germline lookup yields CDR1 MNHEY and CDR2 SVGAGI. Here the CDR3 reads CASSRDRGTDTQYF. The DNA for the CDR3 is TGTGCCAGCAGTCGGGACAGGGGCACAGATACGCAGTATTTT.

This chain links TRBV6-1 with TRBJ1-2; D is perhaps TRBD1 (6 bases). Germline V gives CDR1 MNHNS, CDR2 SASEGT. This CDR3 has 13 residues. V was clipped by 2 bases and J by 8 bases, with 12 bases between them. The CDR3 here is CASSESGVYGYTF. DNA for the CDR3: TGTGCCAGCAGTGAATCAGGGGTTTACGGCTACACCTTC.